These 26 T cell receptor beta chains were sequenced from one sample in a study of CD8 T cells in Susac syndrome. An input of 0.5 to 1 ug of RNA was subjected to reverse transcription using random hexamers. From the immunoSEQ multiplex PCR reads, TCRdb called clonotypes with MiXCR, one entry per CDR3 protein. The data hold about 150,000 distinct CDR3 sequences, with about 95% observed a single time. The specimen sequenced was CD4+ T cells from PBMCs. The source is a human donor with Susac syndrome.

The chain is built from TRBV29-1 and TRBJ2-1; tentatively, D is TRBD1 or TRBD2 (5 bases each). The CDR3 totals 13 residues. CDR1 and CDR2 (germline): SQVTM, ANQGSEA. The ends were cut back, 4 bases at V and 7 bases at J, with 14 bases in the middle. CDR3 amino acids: CSVGRGRLNEQFF. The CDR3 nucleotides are TGCAGCGTTGGCCGGGGCAGGCTAAATGAGCAGTTCTTC.

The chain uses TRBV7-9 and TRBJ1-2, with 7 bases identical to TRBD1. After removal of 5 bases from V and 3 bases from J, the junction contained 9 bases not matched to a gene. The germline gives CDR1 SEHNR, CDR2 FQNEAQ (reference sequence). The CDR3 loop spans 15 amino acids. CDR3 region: CASSHRDSRYYGYTF. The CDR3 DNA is TGTGCCAGCAGCCACCGGGACAGCCGGTACTATGGCTACACCTTC.

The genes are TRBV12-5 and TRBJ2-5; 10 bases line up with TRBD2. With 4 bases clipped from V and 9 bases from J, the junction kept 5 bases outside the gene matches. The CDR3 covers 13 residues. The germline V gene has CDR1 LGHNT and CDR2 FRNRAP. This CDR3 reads CASGSGSGGPQYF. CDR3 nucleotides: TGTGCTAGTGGTTCAGGTAGCGGGGGGCCCCAGTACTTC. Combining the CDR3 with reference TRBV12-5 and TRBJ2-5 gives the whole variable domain DARVTQTPRHKVTEMGQEVTMRCQPILGHNTVFWYRQTMMQGLELLAYFRNRAPLDDSGMPKDRFSAEMPDATLATLKIQPSEPRDSAVYFCASGSGSGGPQYFGPGTRLLVL.

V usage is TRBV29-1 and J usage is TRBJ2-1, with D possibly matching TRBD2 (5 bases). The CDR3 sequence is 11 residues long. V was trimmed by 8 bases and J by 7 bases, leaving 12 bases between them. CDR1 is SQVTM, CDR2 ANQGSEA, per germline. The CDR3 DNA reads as TGCAGCCAGAGGGTTACAAATGAGCAGTTCTTC. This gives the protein CSQRVTNEQFF.

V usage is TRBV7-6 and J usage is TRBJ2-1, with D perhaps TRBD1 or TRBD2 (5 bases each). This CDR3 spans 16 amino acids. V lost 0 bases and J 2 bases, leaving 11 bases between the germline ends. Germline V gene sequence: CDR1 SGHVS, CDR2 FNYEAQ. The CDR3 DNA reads TGTGCCAGCAGCTTAGCTACCCAGGGAGCCTACAATGAGCAGTTCTTC. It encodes CASSLATQGAYNEQFF.

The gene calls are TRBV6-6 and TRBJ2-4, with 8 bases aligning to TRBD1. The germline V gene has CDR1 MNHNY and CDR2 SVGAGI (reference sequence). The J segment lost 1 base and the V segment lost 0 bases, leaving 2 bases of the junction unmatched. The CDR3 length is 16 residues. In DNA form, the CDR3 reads TGTGCCAGCAGTTACTCGGACAGGGCGGCCAAAAACATTCAGTACTTC. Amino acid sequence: CASSYSDRAAKNIQYF.

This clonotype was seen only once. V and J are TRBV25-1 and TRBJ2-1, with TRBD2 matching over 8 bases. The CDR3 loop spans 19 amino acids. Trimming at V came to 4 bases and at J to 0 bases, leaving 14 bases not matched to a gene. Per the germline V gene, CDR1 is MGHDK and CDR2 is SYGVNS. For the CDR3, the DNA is TGTGCCAGCAGTGCGCGGGGGGCATCTCATCGGAGCTCCTACAATGAGCAGTTCTTC. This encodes CASSARGASHRSSYNEQFF.

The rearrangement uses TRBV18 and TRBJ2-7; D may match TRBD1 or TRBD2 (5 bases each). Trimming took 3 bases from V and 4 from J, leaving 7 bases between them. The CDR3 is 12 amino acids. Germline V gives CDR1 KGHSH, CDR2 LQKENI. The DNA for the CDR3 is TGTGCCAGCTCACCGGGGGTGTACGAGCAGTACTTC. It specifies CASSPGVYEQYF.

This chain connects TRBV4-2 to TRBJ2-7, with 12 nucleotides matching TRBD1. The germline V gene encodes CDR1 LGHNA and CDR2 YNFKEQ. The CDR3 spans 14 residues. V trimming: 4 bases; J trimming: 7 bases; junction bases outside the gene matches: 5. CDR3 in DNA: TGTGCCAGCAGCCCGGGACAGGGGGCGAGGGAGCAGTACTTC. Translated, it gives CASSPGQGAREQYF.

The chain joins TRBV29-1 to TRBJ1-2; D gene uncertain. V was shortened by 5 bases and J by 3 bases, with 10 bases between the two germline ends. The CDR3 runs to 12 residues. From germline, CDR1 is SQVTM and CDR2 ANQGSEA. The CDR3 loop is CSVITGDYGYTF. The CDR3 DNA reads TGCAGCGTTATTACCGGAGACTATGGCTACACCTTC.

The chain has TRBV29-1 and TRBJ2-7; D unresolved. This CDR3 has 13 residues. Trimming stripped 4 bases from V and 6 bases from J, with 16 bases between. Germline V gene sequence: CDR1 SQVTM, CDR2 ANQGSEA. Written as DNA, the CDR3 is TGCAGCGTTGTTTGGACCCCCGACGGCGAGCAGTACTTC. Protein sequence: CSVVWTPDGEQYF.

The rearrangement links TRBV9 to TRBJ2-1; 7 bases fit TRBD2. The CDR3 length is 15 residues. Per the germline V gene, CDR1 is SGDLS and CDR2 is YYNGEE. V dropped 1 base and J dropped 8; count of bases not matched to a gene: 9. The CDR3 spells CASSVSPGLPDEQFF. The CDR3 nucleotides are TGTGCCAGCAGCGTAAGTCCGGGACTACCCGATGAGCAGTTCTTC.

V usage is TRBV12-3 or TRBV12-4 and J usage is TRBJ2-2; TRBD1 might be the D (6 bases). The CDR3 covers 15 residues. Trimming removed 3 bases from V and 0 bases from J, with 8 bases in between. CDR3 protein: CASSFTGTNTGELFF. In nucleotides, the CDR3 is TGTGCCAGCAGTTTCACAGGGACGAACACCGGGGAGCTGTTTTTT.

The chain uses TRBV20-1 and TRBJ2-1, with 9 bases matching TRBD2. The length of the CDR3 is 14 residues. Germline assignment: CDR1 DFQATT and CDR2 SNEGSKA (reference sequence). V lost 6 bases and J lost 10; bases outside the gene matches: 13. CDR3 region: CSARGGGGAEEQFF. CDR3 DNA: TGCAGTGCCCGAGGAGGCGGGGGGGCTGAGGAGCAGTTCTTC.

Here the CDR3 reads CSASRVVSNQPQHF. The CDR3 DNA reads as TGCAGTGCTAGTCGCGTGGTGAGCAATCAGCCCCAGCATTTT. The J gene is TRBJ1-5, the V gene TRBV20-1; no clear D. Germline values: CDR1 DFQATT, CDR2 SNEGSKA (reference sequence). CDR3 length equals 14 residues. V was clipped by 3 bases and J by 1 base, with 10 bases between them.

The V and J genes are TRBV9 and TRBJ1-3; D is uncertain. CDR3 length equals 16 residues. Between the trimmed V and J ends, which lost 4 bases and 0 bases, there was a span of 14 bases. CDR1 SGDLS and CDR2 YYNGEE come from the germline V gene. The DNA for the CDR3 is TGTGCCAGCAGCCGAGAGGTCCACCTCTCTGGAAACACCATATATTTT. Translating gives CASSREVHLSGNTIYF. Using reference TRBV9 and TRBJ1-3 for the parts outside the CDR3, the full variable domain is DSGVTQTPKHLITATGQRVTLRCSPRSGDLSVYWYQQSLDQGLQFLIQYYNGEERAKGNILERFSAQQFPDLHSELNLSSLELGDSALYFCASSREVHLSGNTIYFGEGSWLTVV.

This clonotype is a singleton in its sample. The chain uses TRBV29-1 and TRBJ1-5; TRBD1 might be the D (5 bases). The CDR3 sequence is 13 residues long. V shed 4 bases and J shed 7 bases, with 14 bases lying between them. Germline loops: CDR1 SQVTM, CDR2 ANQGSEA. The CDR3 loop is CSVGSGGGQPQHF. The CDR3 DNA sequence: TGCAGCGTTGGTTCTGGGGGAGGCCAGCCCCAGCATTTT.

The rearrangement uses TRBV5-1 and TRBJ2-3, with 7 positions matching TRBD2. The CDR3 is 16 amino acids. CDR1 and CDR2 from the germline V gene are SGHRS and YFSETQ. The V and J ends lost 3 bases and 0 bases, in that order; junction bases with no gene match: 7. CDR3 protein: CASSSGGSRSTDTQYF. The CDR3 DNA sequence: TGCGCCAGCAGCTCGGGAGGCTCTCGTAGCACAGATACGCAGTATTTT. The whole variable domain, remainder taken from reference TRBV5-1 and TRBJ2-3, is KAGVTQTPRYLIKTRGQQVTLSCSPISGHRSVSWYQQTPGQGLQFLFEYFSETQRNKGNFPGRFSGRQFSNSRSEMNVSTLELGDSALYLCASSSGGSRSTDTQYFGPGTRLTVL.

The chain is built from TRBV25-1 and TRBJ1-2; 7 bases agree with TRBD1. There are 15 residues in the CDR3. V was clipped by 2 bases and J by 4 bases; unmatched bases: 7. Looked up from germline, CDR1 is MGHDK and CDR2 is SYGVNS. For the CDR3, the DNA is TGTGCCAGCAGTGAAGGGGACAGAAACCGCTATGGCTACACCTTC. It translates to CASSEGDRNRYGYTF.

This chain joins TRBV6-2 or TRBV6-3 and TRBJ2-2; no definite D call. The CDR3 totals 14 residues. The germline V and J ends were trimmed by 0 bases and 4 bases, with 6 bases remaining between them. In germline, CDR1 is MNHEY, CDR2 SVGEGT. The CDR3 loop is CASSYSTSTGELFF. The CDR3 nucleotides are TGTGCCAGCAGTTACTCTACGAGCACCGGGGAGCTGTTTTTT.

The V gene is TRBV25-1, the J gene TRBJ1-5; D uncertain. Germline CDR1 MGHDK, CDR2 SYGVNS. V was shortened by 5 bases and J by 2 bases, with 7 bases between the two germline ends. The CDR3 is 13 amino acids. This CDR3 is CASSMLGNQPQHF. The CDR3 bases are TGTGCCAGCAGTATGTTGGGCAATCAGCCCCAGCATTTT.

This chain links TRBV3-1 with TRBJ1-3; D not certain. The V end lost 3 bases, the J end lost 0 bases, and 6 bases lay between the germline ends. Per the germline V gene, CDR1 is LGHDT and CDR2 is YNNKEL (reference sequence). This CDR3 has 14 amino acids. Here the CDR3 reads CASSQAISGNTIYF. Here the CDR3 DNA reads TGTGCCAGCAGCCAGGCGATCTCTGGAAACACCATATATTTT.

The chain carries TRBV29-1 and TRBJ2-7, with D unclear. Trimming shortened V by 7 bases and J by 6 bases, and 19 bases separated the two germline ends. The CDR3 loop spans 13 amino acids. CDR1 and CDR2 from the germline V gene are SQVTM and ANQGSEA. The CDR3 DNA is TGCAGCGCTTACCTGGACGTTGTTGGCGAGCAGTACTTC. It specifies CSAYLDVVGEQYF.

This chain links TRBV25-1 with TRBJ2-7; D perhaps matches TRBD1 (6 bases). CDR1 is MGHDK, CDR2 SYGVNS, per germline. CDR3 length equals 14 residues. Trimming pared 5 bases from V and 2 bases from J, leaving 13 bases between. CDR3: CASSTRDIPYEQYF. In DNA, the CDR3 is TGTGCCAGCAGTACCCGGGACATCCCCTACGAGCAGTACTTC.

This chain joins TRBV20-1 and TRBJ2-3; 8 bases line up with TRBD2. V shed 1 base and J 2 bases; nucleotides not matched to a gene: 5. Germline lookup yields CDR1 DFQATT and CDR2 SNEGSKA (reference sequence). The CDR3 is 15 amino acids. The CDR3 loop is CSARVAGRLTDTQYF. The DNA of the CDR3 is TGCAGTGCTAGAGTAGCGGGGCGACTCACAGATACGCAGTATTTT.

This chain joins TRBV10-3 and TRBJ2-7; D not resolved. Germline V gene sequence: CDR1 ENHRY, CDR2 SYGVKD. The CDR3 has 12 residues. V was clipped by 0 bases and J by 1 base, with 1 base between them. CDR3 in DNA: TGTGCCATCAGTGAGTCTTCCTACGAGCAGTACTTC. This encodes CAISESSYEQYF.